The clone carrying this T cell receptor beta chain showed up many times. Its specificity is unknown. This sample is drawn from a study of human T cells and chemical hapten exposure. Study-wide results and caveats: Among expanded TCRs, significantly more large CDR3 similarity clusters formed than among controls.

Individual cDNA molecules had unique molecular identifiers attached to them by the library. Via MiXCR, TCRdb re-called the RACE reads, giving one row per CDR3 protein. The sample lists roughly 96,000 distinct CDR3 sequences, approximately 9.3% occurring once. This CDR3 has 14 residues. The germline V and J ends were trimmed by 6 bases and 10 bases, with 19 bases remaining between them. Germline CDR1 and CDR2: MNHEY and SMNVEV (reference sequence). Time point noted: patch test 2, 6 weeks after DPC sensitization. Treatment meaning: therapeutic diphenylcyclopropenone sensitization with weekly scalp DPC. This sample comprised whole blood, obtained in connection with sensitization to the hapten diphenylcyclopropenone (DPC). The genes are TRBV27 and TRBJ2-1; maybe TRBD1 (6 bases). The receptor's source is a woman aged 35 to 49 with alopecia areata. Some clones in this sample may be carry-over from other donors' samples. This CDR3 is CASSLARGRGEQFF. CDR3 nucleotides: TGTGCCAGCAGCCTCGCAAGGGGGAGAGGGGAGCAGTTCTTC.